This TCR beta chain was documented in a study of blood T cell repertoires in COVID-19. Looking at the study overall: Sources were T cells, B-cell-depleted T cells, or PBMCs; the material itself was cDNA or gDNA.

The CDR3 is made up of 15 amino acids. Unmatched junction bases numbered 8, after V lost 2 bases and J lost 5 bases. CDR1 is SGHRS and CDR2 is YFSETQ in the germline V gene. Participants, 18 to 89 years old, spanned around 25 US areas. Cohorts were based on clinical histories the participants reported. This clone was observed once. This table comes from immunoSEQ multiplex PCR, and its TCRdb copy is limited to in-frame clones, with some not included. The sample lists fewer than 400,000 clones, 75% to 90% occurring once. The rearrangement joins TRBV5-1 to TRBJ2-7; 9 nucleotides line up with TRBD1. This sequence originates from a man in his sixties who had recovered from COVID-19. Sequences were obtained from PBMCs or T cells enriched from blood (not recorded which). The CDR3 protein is CASSFHRGLGNEQYF. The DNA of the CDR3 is TGCGCCAGCAGCTTCCACAGGGGGCTAGGGAACGAGCAGTACTTC.